This TCR beta chain was obtained from a study of identical twins' blood T cells. Concerning this clonotype itself: This could be a read error, since a much larger clone is one nucleotide away.

Trimming took off 5 bases at V and 7 bases at J, with 15 bases between the two ends. This CDR3 contains 14 residues. CDR1 and CDR2 from the germline V gene are MNHEY and SVGAGI. Each TCR cDNA library carried sample-specific barcodes on both ends. MiXCR, run by TCRdb on the 5' RACE reads, gives a single entry per CDR3 protein. The sample records roughly 340,000 distinct CDR3 sequences, 28% being singletons. The gene calls are TRBV6-5 and TRBJ1-3, with D possibly TRBD1 on 5 matching bases. The sample consisted of PBMCs. This clonotype was sampled from a woman between 18 and 55 years old in good health. The CDR3 loop is CASSPRDGDNTIYF. CDR3 nucleotide sequence: TGTGCCAGCAGTCCCCGGGACGGGGATAACACCATATATTTT.